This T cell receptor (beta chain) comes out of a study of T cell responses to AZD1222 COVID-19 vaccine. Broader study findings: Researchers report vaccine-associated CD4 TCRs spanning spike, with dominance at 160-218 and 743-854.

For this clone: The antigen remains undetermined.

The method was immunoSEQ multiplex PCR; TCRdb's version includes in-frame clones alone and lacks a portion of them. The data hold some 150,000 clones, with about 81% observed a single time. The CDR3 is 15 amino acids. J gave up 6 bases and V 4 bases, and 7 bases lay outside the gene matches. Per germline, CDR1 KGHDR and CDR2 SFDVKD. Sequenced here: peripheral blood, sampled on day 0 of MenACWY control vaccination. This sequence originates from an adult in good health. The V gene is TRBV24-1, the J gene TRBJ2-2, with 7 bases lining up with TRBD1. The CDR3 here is CATSDHLDRAGELFF. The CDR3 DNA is TGTGCCACCAGTGACCACCTCGACAGGGCCGGGGAGCTGTTTTTT.